The source of this T cell receptor (beta chain) is a study of T cells in Graves' hyperthyroidism and ophthalmopathy. Study observations and caveats: Researchers report that a 13 V-J model separated ophthalmopathy from stable hyperthyroidism.

Comment on this clonotype: The antigen is unknown. This could be a read error, since a much larger clone is one nucleotide away.

Patients aged 18 to 65 with hyperthyroidism were newly diagnosed, with duration under 2 months. Uncontrolled infection, other autoimmune disease, pregnancy or lactation led to exclusion. Diagnoses rested on clinical symptoms, serum thyroxine and TRAb, thyroid ultrasound and orbital computed tomography. CDR1 SEHNR and CDR2 FQNEAQ come from the germline V gene (reference sequence). The CDR3 is 14 amino acids. Trimming took off 5 bases at V and 7 bases at J, with 18 bases between the two ends. Amplified TCR beta CDR3 regions derived from RNA transcripts. HTBI primers were the set used in a first-round RT-PCR of the TCR CDR3. Each CDR3 protein gets one entry after TCRdb re-called the multiplex PCR reads with MiXCR. The sample carries roughly 700,000 distinct CDR3 sequences, just over 35% recorded once.

The sequencing sample was made of blood. This sequence originates from a woman aged 40 to 55 with Graves' hyperthyroidism. This rearrangement joins TRBV7-9 to TRBJ2-7; D is tentatively TRBD1 or TRBD2 (5 bases each). This chain's CDR3 is CASSPSSARGEQYF. DNA of the CDR3: TGTGCCAGCAGCCCGAGTTCGGCGAGGGGTGAGCAGTACTTC.